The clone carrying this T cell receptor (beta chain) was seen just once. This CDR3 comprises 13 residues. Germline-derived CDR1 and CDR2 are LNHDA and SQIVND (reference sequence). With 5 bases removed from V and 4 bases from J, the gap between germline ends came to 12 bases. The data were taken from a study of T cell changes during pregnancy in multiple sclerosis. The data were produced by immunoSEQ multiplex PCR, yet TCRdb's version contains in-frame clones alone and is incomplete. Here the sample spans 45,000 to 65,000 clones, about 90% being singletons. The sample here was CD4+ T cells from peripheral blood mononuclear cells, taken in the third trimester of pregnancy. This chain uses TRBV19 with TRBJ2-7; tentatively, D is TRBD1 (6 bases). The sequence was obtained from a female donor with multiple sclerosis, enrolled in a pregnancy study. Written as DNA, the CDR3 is TGTGCCAGTAGTCCGGGACACACTTACGAGCAGTACTTC. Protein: CASSPGHTYEQYF.